These 20 T cell receptor beta chains originate from one sample sequenced in a study of blood T cell repertoires in COVID-19. Sequencing used immunoSEQ multiplex PCR; TCRdb keeps in-frame clones, though not all of them. The table has some 200,000 clones, 88% seen once. Sequenced input: peripheral blood. The receptors stem from a man aged 40-55 years with active or convalescent COVID-19.

The J gene is TRBJ1-2, the V gene TRBV19; a possible D gene is TRBD1 (6 bases). Per the germline V gene, CDR1 is LNHDA and CDR2 is SQIVND (reference sequence). CDR3 length: 15 amino acids. With 7 bases removed from V and 4 bases from J, the gap between germline ends came to 19 bases. The DNA of the CDR3 is TGTGCCAGTACCGAAAATAACAGGGTCGGCTATGGCTACACCTTC. Its protein product is CASTENNRVGYGYTF.

The chain couples TRBV14 to TRBJ1-1; 12 nucleotides line up with TRBD1. This CDR3 region has 16 residues. In germline, CDR1 is SGHDN, CDR2 FVKESK. V shed 3 bases and J 4 bases; nucleotides not matched to a gene: 6. Here the CDR3 DNA reads TGTGCCAGCAGCCAGGGACAGGGGGCGTTGGGCACTGAAGCTTTCTTT. Protein: CASSQGQGALGTEAFF. Together with reference TRBV14 and TRBJ1-1, the CDR3 gives the full variable domain: EAGVTQFPSHSVIEKGQTVTLRCDPISGHDNLYWYRRVMGKEIKFLLHFVKESKQDESGMPNNRFLAERTGGTYSTLKVQPAELEDSGVYFCASSQGQGALGTEAFFGQGTRLTVV.

This chain uses TRBV5-6 with TRBJ2-1; 7 nucleotides align to TRBD1. Germline V gene data show CDR1 as SGHDT and CDR2 as YYEEEE. CDR3 length equals 18 residues. Trimming removed 5 bases from V and 3 bases from J; junction bases left unmatched: 17. CDR3: CASSHREGGPDIYNEQFF. DNA for the CDR3: TGTGCCAGCAGTCACCGCGAAGGGGGCCCAGACATCTACAATGAGCAGTTCTTC.

The CDR3 coding sequence is TGTGCCAGCAGCGTAGACTCGCGGGGGGGCGTCGAGCAGTACTTC. This translates into CASSVDSRGGVEQYF. The J gene is TRBJ2-7, the V gene TRBV9; 9 positions match TRBD2. The trim removed 0 bases at V and 6 bases at J, leaving 7 bases unmatched. The CDR3 sequence is 15 residues long. The V gene's germline CDR1 is SGDLS and CDR2 YYNGEE.

The chain employs TRBV9 and TRBJ1-6, with TRBD1 matching 7 bases. J lost 7 bases, V lost 4 bases, and 2 bases had no gene match. CDR1 SGDLS and CDR2 YYNGEE come from the germline V gene. CDR3 length: 13 residues. This chain's CDR3 is CASSPDRNSPLHF. In nucleotides, the CDR3 is TGTGCCAGCAGCCCGGACAGGAATTCACCCCTCCACTTT.

The chain is built from TRBV3-1 (or the pseudogene TRBV3-2) and TRBJ2-1; D ambiguous. Trimming left V 1 base short and J 6 bases short, with 7 bases between. Germline V gene data show CDR1 as LGHDT and CDR2 as YNNKEL (reference sequence). The CDR3 runs 13 residues. CDR3 DNA sequence: TGTGCCAGCAGCCAAGTAACAACCAATGAGCAGTTCTTC. It translates to CASSQVTTNEQFF.

This rearrangement joins TRBV28 to TRBJ2-3; no firm D call. V gave up 8 bases and J gave up 7 bases, with 7 bases separating them. CDR3 length: 10 amino acids. From germline, CDR1 is MDHEN and CDR2 SYDVKM. CDR3 coding DNA: TGTGCCAGCGGGCCCTATACGCAGTATTTT. It specifies CASGPYTQYF.

V is TRBV10-3 and J is TRBJ1-1; D unresolved. Germline CDR1 ENHRY, CDR2 SYGVKD. With 2 bases removed from V and 0 bases from J, the gap between germline ends came to 7 bases. This CDR3 comprises 14 residues. In nucleotides, the CDR3 is TGTGCCATCAGTGAGCGTGCAGTGAACACTGAAGCTTTCTTT. Translating gives CAISERAVNTEAFF.

Turning to this clone: The junction differs from germline at one of its ends, possibly a read error. The V and J genes are TRBV10-3 and TRBJ1-6; a possible D gene is TRBD1 (6 bases). Germline V CDR1 and CDR2: ENHRY, SYGVKD. The CDR3 is made up of 15 amino acids. The CDR3 protein is CAISETGQGRVSRLF. CDR3 DNA: TGTGCCATCAGTGAGACAGGGCAGGGACGTGTCAGTCGGCTTTTC.

The chain links TRBV14 to TRBJ1-3; the D is unclear. CDR1 SGHDN and CDR2 FVKESK come from the germline V gene. The length of the CDR3 is 15 residues. V shed 4 bases and J shed 0 bases, with 10 bases lying between them. The CDR3 coding sequence is TGTGCCAGCAGCCCAAGAGGAACCTCTGGAAACACCATATATTTT. This translates into CASSPRGTSGNTIYF.

V usage is TRBV6-5 and J usage is TRBJ1-4; 8 bases match TRBD1. Trimming at V came to 6 bases and at J to 10 bases, leaving 7 bases not matched to a gene. CDR1 is MNHEY and CDR2 is SVGAGI in the germline V gene. This CDR3 spans 13 amino acids. The CDR3 DNA follows: TGTGCCAGCAGCCCATTGGACAGGGTAAAACTGTTTTTT. It codes for CASSPLDRVKLFF.

The chain combines TRBV7-2 with TRBJ2-5, with D possibly being TRBD2 (6 bases). The V end lost 5 bases, the J end lost 0 bases, and 25 bases lay between the germline ends. Germline lookup yields CDR1 SGHTA and CDR2 FQGNSA. The CDR3 is made up of 19 amino acids. The CDR3 spells CASSPPTLGLLGNQETQYF. The CDR3 DNA reads TGTGCCAGCAGCCCCCCGACCCTGGGACTCCTGGGTAACCAAGAGACCCAGTACTTC.

V is TRBV5-6 and J is TRBJ1-3; 8 bases are shared with TRBD1. The germline V gene has CDR1 SGHDT and CDR2 YYEEEE. This CDR3 region has 16 residues. V shed 4 bases and J 0 bases; nucleotides not matched to a gene: 6. CDR3 amino acids: CASSLTGASSGNTIYF. In DNA, the CDR3 is TGTGCCAGCAGCCTGACAGGGGCAAGCTCTGGAAACACCATATATTTT.

In its sample, this clone was seen once. The chain employs TRBV25-1 and TRBJ1-1; TRBD1 agrees at 7 bases. Trimming at V came to 3 bases and at J to 2 bases, leaving 6 bases not matched to a gene. Germline V gives CDR1 MGHDK, CDR2 SYGVNS. The CDR3 extends over 15 amino acids. CDR3 amino acids: CASSDPGQVNTEAFF. DNA of the CDR3: TGTGCCAGCAGTGACCCCGGACAGGTAAACACTGAAGCTTTCTTT.

The chain recombines TRBV27 with TRBJ2-7; 9 bases agree with TRBD1. The junction had 13 bases not matched to a gene; V was cut back by 5 bases and J by 5 bases. The germline gives CDR1 MNHEY, CDR2 SMNVEV (reference sequence). This CDR3 contains 16 residues. CDR3 nucleotides: TGTGCCAGCAGTCCCCGTAAACTACAGGGGGCTCACGAGCAGTACTTC. This encodes CASSPRKLQGAHEQYF.

V and J are TRBV6-5 and TRBJ1-1; D remains ambiguous. V gave up 4 bases and J gave up 3 bases, with 15 bases separating them. The germline CDR1 and CDR2 sequences are MNHEY and SVGAGI. The CDR3 loop spans 15 amino acids. This CDR3 reads CASSSLSPSYTEAFF. In nucleotides, the CDR3 is TGTGCCAGCAGTTCCCTCAGTCCTTCTTACACTGAAGCTTTCTTT.

The chain recombines TRBV27 with TRBJ1-4; 9 positions agree with TRBD1. Germline CDR1 is MNHEY and CDR2 is SMNVEV (reference sequence). With V trimmed by 0 bases and J by 5 bases, 7 bases remained unmatched. CDR3 length: 17 residues. In nucleotides, the CDR3 is TGTGCCAGCAGTTTATCTGTAGGGACAGGGCGGAATGAAAAACTGTTTTTT. This codes for CASSLSVGTGRNEKLFF.

This clone was observed once. V is TRBV6-6 and J is TRBJ1-1; D not certain. The length of the CDR3 is 15 residues. CDR1 is MNHNY and CDR2 is SVGAGI in the germline V gene (reference sequence). V dropped 2 bases and J dropped 4 bases, with 14 bases sitting between them. In nucleotides, the CDR3 is TGTGCCAGCAGTTACGGGTCGGGAACCGGCACTGAAGCTTTCTTT. Translation: CASSYGSGTGTEAFF.

This chain uses TRBV27 with TRBJ2-7; D is ambiguous. V was trimmed by 5 bases and J by 6 bases, leaving 8 bases between them. The length of the CDR3 is 11 residues. CDR1 is MNHEY, CDR2 SMNVEV, per germline (reference sequence). The CDR3 sequence is CASSPPGEQYF. The CDR3 nucleotides are TGTGCCAGCAGTCCCCCGGGCGAGCAGTACTTC.

CDR3: CASSHPSGGNGNEQFF. In nucleotides, the CDR3 is TGTGCCAGCAGCCATCCTAGCGGGGGGAATGGTAATGAGCAGTTCTTC. The chain carries TRBV7-6 and TRBJ2-1, with 11 bases lining up with TRBD2. This CDR3 is built from 16 residues. Trimming took 5 bases from V and 7 from J; bases not matched to a gene: 10. Germline V gives CDR1 SGHVS, CDR2 FNYEAQ.